This TCR beta chain was recovered during a study of blood T cell repertoires in COVID-19 (dated by TCRdb to about 2020). Background on the whole study: Collaborator samples came from the United States, Italy and Spain and covered acute and convalescent phases of COVID-19. Where HLA class I and class II types were available, the types were taken from metadata supplied by the sample provider, not from assay-based typing. The samples were drawn from the first 160 participants of the ongoing ImmuneRACE study and from about 1,200 subjects provided by 6 global collaborators. The material from the prospective study consisted of cDNA or gDNA derived from T cells, B-cell-depleted T cells, or PBMCs. A freely available public database, intended as a resource for researchers studying the immune response to SARS-CoV-2, is where the repertoires were released. The sample metadata nearly always contained a de-identified subject ID, COVID-19 status, age in years and sex. Deeply sampled blood TCRbeta repertoires from subjects exposed to, actively infected with, or recovered from COVID-19 were included in the dataset. The research as a whole found: How much clinical and demographic metadata was included differed by source and by participant, and the metadata was provided uncurated.

As for this clone: Its antigen remains undetermined. No quality values exist for individual bases; no much larger clone is one base distant.

Whole blood was collected in K2EDTA tubes by collaborating institutions according to the institutions' own protocols. For TCRbeta analysis, collaborators shipped samples as frozen whole blood, isolated PBMCs, or DNA extracted from either of those sample types. TCRbeta CDR3 regions were amplified from genomic DNA by means of the immunoSEQ Assay, a bias-controlled multiplex PCR. The study's own analysis went as follows. Within the assay, amplification of reference gene primers was used to estimate how many nucleated cells each sample contained. To quantify the absolute abundance of each unique TCRbeta CDR3 rearrangement, sequence reads were collapsed and filtered. For each sample, productive Simpson clonality was calculated as the square root of Simpson's diversity index over productive rearrangements. TCRdb mirrors the immuneACCESS table, restricted to in-frame sequences. Some clones are absent from its copies; in checked studies, under half trace to an unresolved V gene, and the reason for the others is unknown. V, J and clone size reflect that table, while D and trimming were determined from the DNA. The sample table lists some 140,000 clones, more than 60% of them with a count of one. 10% to 15% of the sample is taken by the ten largest.

CDR1 and CDR2 are read off the germline V gene as MNHEY and SVGAGI. The CDR3 has 15 amino acids, counting the end cysteine and phenylalanine. Solely the CDR3 DNA is kept, with 45 bases framed from the first base. A distance of 18 bases separates the germline ends of V and J, which lose 5 bases and 4 bases respectively. Material for sequencing was peripheral blood. The sequence came from a man at least 80 years old with acute or convalescent COVID-19. This receptor chain uses TRBV6-5 and TRBJ2-7; 6 matching bases give a weak D call of TRBD1. CDR3 reads: CASSQPADRAYEQYF. The DNA reads as follows: TGTGCCAGCAGTCAACCGGCGGACAGAGCTTACGAGCAGTACTTC.